This T cell receptor beta chain was sequenced during a study of cytomegalovirus exposure and HLA in healthy donors. Trimming removed 1 base from V and 4 bases from J, with 15 bases in between. The CDR3 is 16 amino acids. The germline V gene encodes CDR1 LNHNV and CDR2 YYDKDF (reference sequence). The PCR made use of 60 Vbeta and 13 Jbeta primers. Clones were sequenced by immunoSEQ multiplex PCR, and TCRdb holds only the in-frame ones, with some missing. The sample shows some 140,000 clones, 60% to 85% of them seen only once. The source material was PBMCs. J is TRBJ2-3 and V is TRBV15; possibly TRBD1 for D (5 bases). This clonotype was sampled from a man aged 25 to 40 in good health and CMV-seronegative. This CDR3 reads CATSRGLQGGADTQYF. The CDR3 region has the DNA TGTGCCACCAGCAGAGGATTGCAGGGTGGAGCAGATACGCAGTATTTT.